Each of the 13 T cell receptor beta chains below was sequenced from the same sample in a study of cytomegalovirus exposure and HLA in healthy donors. PCR was performed using 60 Vbeta and 13 Jbeta primers. Repertoires were generated with immunoSEQ multiplex PCR, while TCRdb's copy carries only in-frame clones and drops some. The sample records hundreds of thousands of clones, 70% being singletons. Sample: PBMCs. The receptors originated from a man aged 35 to 55 in good health and CMV-seropositive.

This rearrangement joins TRBV4-1 to TRBJ2-2, with 10 bases matching TRBD2. This CDR3 spans 17 amino acids. V dropped 2 bases and J dropped 4; count of bases not matched to a gene: 7. Germline assignment: CDR1 MGHRA and CDR2 YSYEKL. The CDR3 region has the DNA TGCGCCAGCAGCCAAACGGTTCTAGCGGGGGTCACCGGGGAGCTGTTTTTT. This sequence encodes CASSQTVLAGVTGELFF.

The V and J genes are TRBV7-9 and TRBJ2-1, with a weak D call TRBD2 (8 bases). Germline V gives CDR1 SEHNR, CDR2 FQNEAQ (reference sequence). This CDR3 has 15 amino acids. Trimming cost V 5 bases and J 9 bases, with 20 bases left between them. The CDR3 reads CASSPRGGLVSEQFF. CDR3 DNA sequence: TGTGCCAGCAGCCCCAGGGGGGGACTAGTCAGTGAGCAGTTCTTC.

This clone was observed once. V and J are TRBV7-9 and TRBJ2-3; D unclear. Trimming left V 2 bases short and J 0 bases short, with 9 bases between. This CDR3 comprises 15 residues. Germline CDR1 reads SEHNR; CDR2 reads FQNEAQ (reference sequence). For the CDR3, the DNA is TGTGCCAGCAGCTTACTAGGTAAAAGCACAGATACGCAGTATTTT. It yields the protein CASSLLGKSTDTQYF.

V usage is TRBV5-4 and J usage is TRBJ2-7, with D possibly being TRBD1 (6 bases). Trimming took 4 bases from V and 2 from J, leaving 16 bases between them. CDR1 and CDR2 from the germline V gene are SGHNT and YYREEE (reference sequence). This CDR3 is 15 amino acids long. Here the CDR3 DNA reads TGTGCCAGCAGCCCCCGGCAGGGGCGACCCTACGAGCAGTACTTC. Its translation: CASSPRQGRPYEQYF.

The chain links TRBV27 to TRBJ1-5, with no clear D. The germline V gene has CDR1 MNHEY and CDR2 SMNVEV (reference sequence). The CDR3 is made up of 14 amino acids. V was trimmed by 4 bases and J by 4 bases, leaving 11 bases between them. The CDR3 spells CASSSLQINQPQHF. Here the CDR3 DNA reads TGTGCCAGCAGTTCCCTACAGATTAATCAGCCCCAGCATTTT.

Only one count was recorded for this clone. The V call is TRBV2, the J call TRBJ2-2; tentative D call: TRBD2 (7 bases). Trimming took 11 bases from V and 5 from J, leaving 24 bases between them. From germline, CDR1 is SNHLY and CDR2 FYNNEI. This CDR3 comprises 16 residues. This CDR3 reads CAGIGGGHPGTGELFF. CDR3 in DNA: TGTGCCGGCATAGGCGGGGGCCACCCGGGGACCGGGGAGCTGTTTTTT.

V usage is TRBV7-8 and J usage is TRBJ2-7; a weak D match, TRBD1 (6 bases). Germline CDR1 reads SGHVS; CDR2 reads FQNEAQ. Trimming cost V 2 bases and J 0 bases, with 11 bases left between them. There are 15 residues in the CDR3. The CDR3 region has the DNA TGTGCCAGCAGCTTAAAACAGGGCTTCTCCTACGAGCAGTACTTC. Its translation: CASSLKQGFSYEQYF.

The gene calls are TRBV14 and TRBJ1-2; D remains unclear. The CDR3 spans 13 residues. V lost 1 base and J 8 bases, leaving 11 bases between the germline ends. Germline CDR1 SGHDN, CDR2 FVKESK. In DNA form, the CDR3 reads TGTGCCAGCAGCCAAGTGGGCAAGACGGGCTACACCTTC. Its protein product is CASSQVGKTGYTF. Looking up the rest from reference TRBV14 and TRBJ1-2 gives the full variable domain: EAGVTQFPSHSVIEKGQTVTLRCDPISGHDNLYWYRRVMGKEIKFLLHFVKESKQDESGMPNNRFLAERTGGTYSTLKVQPAELEDSGVYFCASSQVGKTGYTFGSGTRLTVV.

The CDR3, as DNA: TGTGCCAGCAGTGAGACTTATCTAACTGAAGCTTTCTTT. Protein: CASSETYLTEAFF. The V and J genes are TRBV6-1 and TRBJ1-1; no clear D. Trimming removed 3 bases from V and 5 bases from J, with 10 bases in between. This CDR3 region has 13 residues. Germline-derived CDR1 and CDR2 are MNHNS and SASEGT.

Remarks on this clone: Germline is not matched at one junction end, which may reflect a read error. V usage is TRBV6-5 and J usage is TRBJ1-2, with D tentatively TRBD1 (5 bases). Germline V gene lookup returns CDR1 MNHEY and CDR2 SVGAGI. CDR3 length: 14 residues. CDR3 loop: CASNPQGPGLEGIF. The CDR3 DNA is TGTGCCAGCAACCCCCAGGGCCCCGGACTAGAAGGGATATTC.

The chain is built from TRBV19 and TRBJ1-2, with D tentatively TRBD1 (5 bases). CDR3 length: 14 residues. The V gene lost 5 bases and the J gene lost 10 bases, with 20 bases spanning the gap. Germline assignment: CDR1 LNHDA and CDR2 SQIVND (reference sequence). The CDR3 loop is CASSSSTVSYPYTF. In DNA form, the CDR3 reads TGTGCCAGTAGTTCGTCGACAGTCAGCTATCCCTACACCTTC.

This rearrangement joins TRBV6-5 to TRBJ1-1; D gene uncertain. Germline CDR1 MNHEY, CDR2 SVGAGI. Trimming took off 7 bases at V and 5 bases at J, with 8 bases between the two ends. The CDR3 runs to 11 residues. The CDR3 DNA follows: TGTGCCAGCATGAGAGATACTGAAGCTTTCTTT. This encodes CASMRDTEAFF.

This chain joins TRBV6-1 and TRBJ1-6; 7 nucleotides agree with TRBD1. The junction had 5 bases not matched to a gene; V was cut back by 5 bases and J by 10 bases. This CDR3 comprises 13 residues. Germline lookup yields CDR1 MNHNS and CDR2 SASEGT. CDR3 nucleotides: TGTGCCAGCAGTCCTGACAGGGAGTCACCCCTCCACTTT. It is translated as CASSPDRESPLHF.